Shown below are 24 T cell receptor beta chains from a single sample sequenced in a study of blood T cell repertoires in COVID-19. The data were produced by immunoSEQ multiplex PCR, yet TCRdb's version contains in-frame clones alone and is incomplete. In the table there are some 170,000 clones, more than 60% of which are singletons. The source material was peripheral blood. These receptors all stem from a man in his 70s with acute or convalescent COVID-19.

This clone was detected a few times. This chain links TRBV7-2 with TRBJ2-5, with D maybe TRBD2 (6 bases). V was clipped by 0 bases and J by 1 base, with 12 bases between them. CDR1 and CDR2 from the germline V gene are SGHTA and FQGNSA. This CDR3 spans 16 amino acids. DNA for the CDR3: TGTGCCAGCAGCTTAGCGTCCCGGCGGGGCCAAGAGACCCAGTACTTC. Its translation is CASSLASRRGQETQYF.

The V gene is TRBV6-5, the J gene TRBJ2-2, with D tentatively TRBD1 (6 bases). The CDR3 has 14 amino acids. The germline V and J ends were trimmed by 6 bases and 6 bases, with 14 bases remaining between them. From germline, CDR1 is MNHEY and CDR2 SVGAGI. The CDR3 coding sequence is TGTGCCAGCAGACAGGGACCCTCACCCGGGGAGCTGTTTTTT. Its protein product is CASRQGPSPGELFF.

This clone was picked up one time. V and J are TRBV5-4 and TRBJ2-7; 7 bases line up with TRBD1. Germline trimming cut 3 bases from V and 0 bases from J; bases unmatched to any gene: 9. The germline gives CDR1 SGHNT, CDR2 YYREEE (reference sequence). CDR3 size: 16 residues. CDR3 DNA sequence: TGTGCCAGCAGCTCAAAGACACAGGGGATCTCCTACGAGCAGTACTTC. Protein: CASSSKTQGISYEQYF.

CDR3 coding DNA: TGTGCCAGCAGTTTTAAGGGGTTGGTGCTGTTTTTT. Amino acid sequence: CASSFKGLVLFF. V and J are TRBV12-3 or TRBV12-4 and TRBJ2-2, with D possibly matching TRBD1 (5 bases). This CDR3 region has 12 residues. V dropped 3 bases and J dropped 13 bases, with 12 bases sitting between them.

The V and J genes are TRBV10-3 and TRBJ1-5; D unresolved. Germline CDR1 ENHRY, CDR2 SYGVKD. The ends were cut back, 4 bases at V and 7 bases at J, with 14 bases in the middle. The CDR3 sequence is 14 residues long. CDR3 residues: CAISAGIPNQPQHF. CDR3 DNA sequence: TGTGCCATCAGTGCGGGAATCCCTAACCAGCCCCAGCATTTT.

This chain joins TRBV18 and TRBJ2-1; 13 nucleotides agree with TRBD2. The germline CDR1 and CDR2 sequences are KGHSH and LQKENI. With V trimmed by 4 bases and J by 10 bases, 7 bases remained unmatched. The CDR3 has 15 residues. This CDR3 is CASSLTGTSGVEQFF. CDR3 nucleotide sequence: TGTGCCAGCTCACTGACCGGGACTAGCGGGGTGGAGCAGTTCTTC.

This clone was picked up a small number of times. This CDR3 is CASRGGAGPSNTQYF. The DNA of the CDR3 is TGTGCCAGCAGGGGAGGGGCCGGCCCGTCGAATACGCAGTATTTT. V is TRBV6-5 and J is TRBJ2-3, with 7 nucleotides matching TRBD2. The CDR3 consists of 15 residues. With V trimmed by 6 bases and J by 7 bases, 13 bases remained unmatched. CDR1 and CDR2 (germline): MNHEY, SVGAGI.

J is TRBJ2-5 and V is TRBV5-1; possibly TRBD2 for D (6 bases). In germline, CDR1 is SGHRS, CDR2 YFSETQ. The CDR3 contains 13 residues. Trimming took off 0 bases at V and 7 bases at J, with 10 bases between the two ends. CDR3 in amino acids: CASSLVEGGTQYF. In nucleotides, the CDR3 is TGCGCCAGCAGCTTGGTAGAGGGAGGGACCCAGTACTTC.

The chain recombines TRBV6-5 with TRBJ1-2; TRBD1 matches at 9 bases. This CDR3 contains 14 residues. Germline CDR1 reads MNHEY; CDR2 reads SVGAGI. The V segment lost 10 bases and the J segment 2 bases; nucleotides outside the gene matches: 8. CDR3 in amino acids: CATAGQGRNYGYTF. DNA for the CDR3: TGTGCCACCGCGGGACAGGGAAGGAACTATGGCTACACCTTC.

The rearrangement uses TRBV3-1 (or the pseudogene TRBV3-2) and TRBJ2-3, with 10 bases aligning to TRBD2. Germline lookup yields CDR1 LGHDT and CDR2 YNNKEL (reference sequence). CDR3 length: 15 residues. V trimming: 4 bases; J trimming: 5 bases; junction bases outside the gene matches: 6. In nucleotides, the CDR3 is TGTGCCAGCAGCCCCTCGACTAGCGGGCAAGATACGCAGTATTTT. It translates to CASSPSTSGQDTQYF.

This chain connects TRBV19 to TRBJ1-4; weak D call: TRBD1 (6 bases). CDR1 and CDR2 (germline): LNHDA, SQIVND (reference sequence). Trimming stripped 5 bases from V and 2 bases from J, with 12 bases between. The CDR3 extends over 15 amino acids. This chain's CDR3 is CASSVQTGTNEKLFF. The CDR3 nucleotides read TGTGCCAGTAGTGTTCAAACAGGGACTAATGAAAAACTGTTTTTT.

The chain has TRBV19 and TRBJ2-3, with 8 bases fitting TRBD2. The CDR3 is 16 amino acids. V shed 3 bases, J shed 3 bases, and the junction held 8 bases outside the gene matches. Per germline, CDR1 LNHDA and CDR2 SQIVND (reference sequence). Written as DNA, the CDR3 is TGTGCCAGTAGTATTGCCGGAAGCGGGAGAACAGATACGCAGTATTTT. It specifies CASSIAGSGRTDTQYF.

The genes are TRBV2 and TRBJ1-6, with 9 bases that match TRBD1. Germline loops: CDR1 SNHLY, CDR2 FYNNEI. Losses at the gene ends were 3 bases for V and 9 bases for J; bases not matched to a gene: 3. This CDR3 is built from 14 residues. In DNA, the CDR3 is TGTGCCAGCAGTGAGCGGGACAGGGTTTCACCCCTCCACTTT. It is translated as CASSERDRVSPLHF.

This chain links TRBV11-2 with TRBJ2-3; TRBD2 matches 9 bases. The J segment lost 4 bases and the V segment lost 4 bases, leaving 9 bases of the junction unmatched. CDR3 length equals 16 residues. Germline-derived CDR1 and CDR2 are SGHAT and FQNNGV. This CDR3 is CASSSTSSGIADTQYF. In nucleotides, the CDR3 is TGTGCCAGCAGCTCTACATCTAGCGGGATAGCAGATACGCAGTATTTT.

The chain combines TRBV10-2 with TRBJ1-6, with D uncertain. V was cut by 3 bases and J by 0 bases, with 6 bases left in between. This CDR3 has 15 residues. Germline CDR1 WSHSY, CDR2 SAAADI. CDR3 DNA: TGCGCCAGCAGTGACTCCGGCTCCTATAATTCACCCCTCCACTTT. It yields the protein CASSDSGSYNSPLHF.

The chain combines TRBV7-3 with TRBJ2-1, with 7 bases identical to TRBD2. V lost 4 bases to trimming and J lost 4 bases; unmatched junction nucleotides: 16. The CDR3 length is 18 residues. Germline CDR1 is SGHTA and CDR2 is FQGTGA. CDR3 loop: CASSSPPSRRGGYNEQFF. The CDR3 DNA reads as TGTGCCAGCAGCTCCCCCCCATCCCGGAGGGGAGGGTACAATGAGCAGTTCTTC. The full variable domain, in which reference TRBV7-3 and TRBJ2-1 provide the parts outside the CDR3, is GAGVSQTPSNKVTEKGKYVELRCDPISGHTALYWYRQSLGQGPEFLIYFQGTGAADDSGLPNDRFFAVRPEGSVSTLKIQRTERGDSAVYLCASSSPPSRRGGYNEQFFGPGTRLTVL.

CDR3 sequence: CASSVQGASTDTQYF. Written as DNA, the CDR3 is TGTGCCAGCAGCGTTCAGGGCGCAAGCACAGATACGCAGTATTTT. The chain links TRBV9 to TRBJ2-3; D may be TRBD1 (5 bases). The CDR3 is 15 amino acids. The germline gives CDR1 SGDLS, CDR2 YYNGEE. The V end was cut by 2 bases, the J end by 0 bases, with 10 bases between.

The chain employs TRBV14 and TRBJ2-1; 7 bases line up with TRBD2. The germline V gene has CDR1 SGHDN and CDR2 FVKESK. The CDR3 runs to 18 residues. Germline trimming cut 1 base from V and 2 bases from J; bases unmatched to any gene: 11. The CDR3 here is CASSQGPAWEGTYNEQFF. CDR3 DNA sequence: TGTGCCAGCAGCCAAGGGCCGGCTTGGGAGGGCACCTACAATGAGCAGTTCTTC.

This sequence joins TRBV10-3 and TRBJ2-5, with 8 bases matching TRBD2. From germline, CDR1 is ENHRY and CDR2 SYGVKD. CDR3 size: 15 residues. The trim removed 4 bases at V and 4 bases at J, leaving 8 bases unmatched. Here the CDR3 DNA reads TGTGCCATCAGTGGACGACGGGAGGGGGGAGAGACCCAGTACTTC. Residues: CAISGRREGGETQYF.

This chain uses TRBV7-8 with TRBJ2-7, with D possibly TRBD1 on 6 matching bases. V was trimmed by 5 bases and J by 3 bases, leaving 14 bases between them. This CDR3 is built from 14 residues. The germline CDR1 and CDR2 sequences are SGHVS and FQNEAQ. CDR3 region: CASSLRTVNYEQYF. DNA of the CDR3: TGTGCCAGCAGCCTCAGGACAGTGAACTACGAGCAGTACTTC.

The chain joins TRBV7-9 to TRBJ2-3; maybe TRBD2 (6 bases). Germline CDR1 and CDR2: SEHNR and FQNEAQ (reference sequence). This CDR3 has 13 amino acids. Deletions cut 4 bases from V and 6 bases from J, with 11 bases between. Here the CDR3 DNA reads TGTGCCAGCAGCTCCATCACTAGCGATACGCAGTATTTT. Its translation: CASSSITSDTQYF.

The J gene is TRBJ1-2, the V gene TRBV7-8, with 8 bases matching TRBD1. Germline-derived CDR1 and CDR2 are SGHVS and FQNEAQ. The CDR3 loop spans 15 amino acids. V shed 0 bases and J 5 bases; nucleotides not matched to a gene: 5. The CDR3 sequence is CASSLAGQGGYGYTF. Written as DNA, the CDR3 is TGTGCCAGCAGCTTAGCCGGACAGGGTGGATATGGCTACACCTTC. Full variable domain (missing parts from reference TRBV7-8 and TRBJ1-2): GAGVSQSPRYKVAKRGQDVALRCDPISGHVSLFWYQQALGQGPEFLTYFQNEAQLDKSGLPSDRFFAERPEGSVSTLKIQRTQQEDSAVYLCASSLAGQGGYGYTFGSGTRLTVV.

J is TRBJ2-3 and V is TRBV5-3; 8 bases map to TRBD1. TRBV5-3 is an ORF, with its function uncertain. The CDR3 runs 14 residues. J gave up 4 bases and V 2 bases, and 3 bases lay outside the gene matches. The DNA of the CDR3 is TGTGCCAGAAGCTTCAGGGGGCCCTCAGATACGCAGTATTTT. Encoded protein: CARSFRGPSDTQYF.

The chain couples TRBV5-1 to TRBJ2-7; D gene ambiguous. The CDR3 is 13 amino acids. CDR1 and CDR2 (germline): SGHRS, YFSETQ. Trimming took off 2 bases at V and 2 bases at J, with 8 bases between the two ends. The CDR3 region is CASSFGGTYEQYF. Here the CDR3 DNA reads TGCGCCAGCAGCTTCGGCGGAACCTACGAGCAGTACTTC.